This T cell receptor (beta chain) was recovered during a study of T cells in Graves' hyperthyroidism and ophthalmopathy. The CDR3 has 15 amino acids. CDR1 and CDR2 from the germline V gene are SGHNT and YENEEA. Trimming removed 1 base from V and 5 bases from J; junction bases left unmatched: 6. Amplification yielded TCR beta CDR3 regions, with RNA transcripts as the source. Initially, a first-round RT-PCR of the TCR CDR3 employed the HTBI primer set. TCRdb re-called the multiplex PCR reads with MiXCR, one entry per CDR3 protein. The sample carries hundreds of thousands of distinct CDR3 sequences, 15% to 19% recorded once. This clonotype has a count of ten or more.

Sequencing was carried out using blood. This clonotype was obtained from a woman under 30 with Graves' hyperthyroidism that later progressed to Graves' ophthalmopathy. The chain carries TRBV11-3 and TRBJ2-7, with 9 bases lining up with TRBD2. The CDR3 DNA is TGTGCCAGCAGCTTAGGCCCTAGCGGGAACCACGAGCAGTACTTC. It specifies CASSLGPSGNHEQYF.